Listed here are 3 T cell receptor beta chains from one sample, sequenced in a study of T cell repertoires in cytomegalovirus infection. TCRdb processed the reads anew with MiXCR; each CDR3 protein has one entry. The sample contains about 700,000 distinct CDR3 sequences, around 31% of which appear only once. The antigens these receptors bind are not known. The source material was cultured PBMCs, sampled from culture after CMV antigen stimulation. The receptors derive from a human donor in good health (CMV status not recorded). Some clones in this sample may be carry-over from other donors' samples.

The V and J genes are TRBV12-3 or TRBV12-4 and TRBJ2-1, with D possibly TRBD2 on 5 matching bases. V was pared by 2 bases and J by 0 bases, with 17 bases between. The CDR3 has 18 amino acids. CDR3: CASSLHVGAGPSYNEQFF. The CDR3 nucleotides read TGTGCCAGCAGTTTACACGTCGGTGCGGGCCCCTCCTACAATGAGCAGTTCTTC.

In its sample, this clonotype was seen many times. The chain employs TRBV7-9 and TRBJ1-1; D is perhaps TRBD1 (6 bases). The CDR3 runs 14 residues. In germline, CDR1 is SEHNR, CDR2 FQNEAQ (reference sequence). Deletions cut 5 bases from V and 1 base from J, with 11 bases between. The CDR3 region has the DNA TGTGCCAGCAGCACCGAAGGGGGGAACACTGAAGCTTTCTTT. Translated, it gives CASSTEGGNTEAFF.

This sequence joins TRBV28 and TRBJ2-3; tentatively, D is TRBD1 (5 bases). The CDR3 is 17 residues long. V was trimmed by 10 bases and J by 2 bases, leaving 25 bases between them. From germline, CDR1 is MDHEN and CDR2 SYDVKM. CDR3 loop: CATEGEKGKSNTDTQYF. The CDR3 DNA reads TGTGCCACCGAAGGAGAGAAGGGGAAATCGAACACAGATACGCAGTATTTT.